These T cell receptor beta chains were read from a single sample in a study of T cell responses to AZD1222 COVID-19 vaccine. Profiled with immunoSEQ multiplex PCR; TCRdb holds only in-frame clones, not every one. The sample has 95,000 to 110,000 clones, 90% seen once. The specimen was peripheral blood, collected on day 0 of AZD1222 vaccination. The receptors shown here come from an adult in good health. The CDR3 runs from the conserved cysteine through the conserved F or W. Each record gives: CDR3 protein, CDR3 DNA, J gene, D gene, V gene, clone size. D genes are given only for firm matches. Clone size appears in some rows only: once, few, many, or a class for an expanded clone.

cdr3_aa: CASTREDPHARRGGLHEQYF; cdr3_nt: TGTGCCAGTACCAGGGAGGACCCCCACGCCCGGAGGGGGGGCCTCCACGAGCAGTACTTC; j_call: TRBJ2-7; d_call: -; v_call: TRBV11-3; clone_size: -
cdr3_aa: CASSYSGTGYEQYF; cdr3_nt: TGTGCCAGCAGTTACTCGGGGACAGGCTACGAGCAGTACTTC; j_call: TRBJ2-7; d_call: TRBD1; v_call: TRBV6-5; clone_size: -
cdr3_aa: CASSLGQGMGYGYTF; cdr3_nt: TGTGCCAGTAGCCTTGGACAGGGGATGGGTTATGGCTACACCTTC; j_call: TRBJ1-2; d_call: TRBD1; v_call: TRBV19; clone_size: -
cdr3_aa: CASGPGVSPLHF; cdr3_nt: TGTGCCAGCGGCCCGGGGGTCTCACCCCTCCACTTT; j_call: TRBJ1-6; d_call: -; v_call: TRBV28; clone_size: many
cdr3_aa: CASSRAGGSGNTIYF; cdr3_nt: TGTGCCAGCAGCCGTGCCGGGGGGTCTGGAAACACCATATATTTT; j_call: TRBJ1-3; d_call: -; v_call: TRBV7-9; clone_size: few
cdr3_aa: CASSYSSGTGGYEQFF; cdr3_nt: TGTGCCAGCAGTTACTCCTCCGGGACAGGGGGCTATGAGCAGTTCTTC; j_call: TRBJ2-1; d_call: TRBD1; v_call: TRBV6-5; clone_size: -
cdr3_aa: CATARGSQPQHF; cdr3_nt: TGTGCCACCGCCAGGGGCAGTCAGCCCCAGCATTTT; j_call: TRBJ1-5; d_call: -; v_call: TRBV12-3/TRBV12-4; clone_size: -
cdr3_aa: CASNEGAGWYGYTF; cdr3_nt: TGTGCCAGCAACGAGGGGGCCGGCTGGTATGGCTACACCTTC; j_call: TRBJ1-2; d_call: TRBD1; v_call: TRBV6-5; clone_size: -
cdr3_aa: CASSLGVVSGRSGNTIYF; cdr3_nt: TGCGCCAGCAGCTTGGGGGTCGTCTCCGGGAGGTCAGGAAACACCATATATTTT; j_call: TRBJ1-3; d_call: -; v_call: TRBV5-1; clone_size: -
cdr3_aa: CASTPGPTNYGYTF; cdr3_nt: TGTGCCAGCACCCCAGGGCCGACTAACTATGGCTACACCTTC; j_call: TRBJ1-2; d_call: -; v_call: TRBV6-2/TRBV6-3; clone_size: -
cdr3_aa: CASSQVAGGRTGELFF; cdr3_nt: TGTGCCAGCAGCCAAGTGGCGGGGGGCCGTACCGGGGAGCTGTTTTTT; j_call: TRBJ2-2; d_call: TRBD2; v_call: TRBV7-3; clone_size: once
cdr3_aa: CASSFSGGAFEQFF; cdr3_nt: TGCGCCAGCAGCTTTAGCGGGGGGGCATTCGAGCAGTTCTTC; j_call: TRBJ2-1; d_call: TRBD2; v_call: TRBV5-1; clone_size: -
cdr3_aa: CASSLSPAEGYTF; cdr3_nt: TGTGCCAGCAGCTTATCTCCCGCGGAGGGCTACACCTTC; j_call: TRBJ1-2; d_call: -; v_call: TRBV7-3; clone_size: -
cdr3_aa: CASSLGFSGSRDNQPQHF; cdr3_nt: TGTGCCAGCAGCTTAGGCTTTTCGGGGAGCCGAGACAATCAGCCCCAGCATTTT; j_call: TRBJ1-5; d_call: -; v_call: TRBV13; clone_size: -
cdr3_aa: CASSYPGGASGNTIYF; cdr3_nt: TGTGCCAGCAGTTACCCCGGGGGGGCTTCTGGAAACACCATATATTTT; j_call: TRBJ1-3; d_call: -; v_call: TRBV6-6; clone_size: once
cdr3_aa: CATSDPGTSFGTDTQYF; cdr3_nt: TGTGCCACCAGTGACCCCGGGACTAGCTTCGGCACAGATACGCAGTATTTT; j_call: TRBJ2-3; d_call: TRBD2; v_call: TRBV24-1; clone_size: -
cdr3_aa: CSAQGPFLQYF; cdr3_nt: TGCAGTGCGCAAGGACCTTTTTTGCAGTACTTC; j_call: TRBJ2-7; d_call: -; v_call: TRBV20-1; clone_size: -
cdr3_aa: CASSARDLNTEAFF; cdr3_nt: TGTGCCAGCTCCGCACGGGATCTAAACACTGAAGCTTTCTTT; j_call: TRBJ1-1; d_call: -; v_call: TRBV5-4; clone_size: -
cdr3_aa: CASSLAGLAGAPSQETQYF; cdr3_nt: TGTGCCAGCAGCTTAGCGGGCCTAGCGGGGGCCCCCTCACAAGAGACCCAGTACTTC; j_call: TRBJ2-5; d_call: TRBD2; v_call: TRBV7-6; clone_size: -
cdr3_aa: CAWSPGSSNYGYTF; cdr3_nt: TGTGCCTGGAGCCCTGGCAGCAGTAACTATGGCTACACCTTC; j_call: TRBJ1-2; d_call: -; v_call: TRBV30; clone_size: -
cdr3_aa: CASSRTQGLAGEETQYF; cdr3_nt: TGTGCCAGTAGTAGAACACAGGGACTAGCGGGAGAAGAGACCCAGTACTTC; j_call: TRBJ2-5; d_call: TRBD2; v_call: TRBV19; clone_size: -
cdr3_aa: CASSSPGQGQSEQFF; cdr3_nt: TGTGCCAGCAGCTCCCCGGGACAGGGTCAATCTGAGCAGTTCTTC; j_call: TRBJ2-1; d_call: TRBD1; v_call: TRBV5-6; clone_size: -
cdr3_aa: CASSYSIGVENTIYF; cdr3_nt: TGTGCCAGCAGTTACTCGATTGGGGTGGAAAACACCATATATTTT; j_call: TRBJ1-3; d_call: -; v_call: TRBV6-5; clone_size: -
cdr3_aa: CASSLTGGAITGELFF; cdr3_nt: TGTGCCAGCAGTTTAACCGGGGGGGCCATCACCGGGGAGCTGTTTTTT; j_call: TRBJ2-2; d_call: TRBD2; v_call: TRBV28; clone_size: -
cdr3_aa: CASRGTFEGEQYF; cdr3_nt: TGTGCCAGCAGGGGGACTTTCGAGGGGGAGCAGTACTTC; j_call: TRBJ2-7; d_call: -; v_call: TRBV6-5; clone_size: -
cdr3_aa: CASSLSIRGGYTF; cdr3_nt: TGTGCCAGCAGCTTAAGCATTCGAGGTGGCTACACCTTC; j_call: TRBJ1-2; d_call: -; v_call: TRBV11-2; clone_size: -
cdr3_aa: CASRPGQGSAEQYF; cdr3_nt: TGTGCCAGCAGACCGGGACAGGGATCCGCCGAGCAGTACTTC; j_call: TRBJ2-7; d_call: TRBD1; v_call: TRBV28; clone_size: -
cdr3_aa: CASTLSSLGGYRYGYTF; cdr3_nt: TGTGCCAGCACTTTGAGCTCCCTTGGGGGCTATCGCTATGGCTACACCTTC; j_call: TRBJ1-2; d_call: -; v_call: TRBV19; clone_size: -
cdr3_aa: CASSLGDTRYGYTF; cdr3_nt: TGCGCCAGCAGCTTGGGGGACACGAGGTATGGCTACACCTTC; j_call: TRBJ1-2; d_call: -; v_call: TRBV5-1; clone_size: -
cdr3_aa: CASRAATGFSYNSPLHF; cdr3_nt: TGTGCCAGCAGGGCCGCCACAGGATTCTCCTATAATTCACCCCTCCACTTT; j_call: TRBJ1-6; d_call: -; v_call: TRBV2; clone_size: -
cdr3_aa: CASSSAGLAGTHEQFF; cdr3_nt: TGCGCCAGCAGCTCCGCCGGGCTAGCGGGGACCCATGAGCAGTTCTTC; j_call: TRBJ2-1; d_call: TRBD2; v_call: TRBV5-1; clone_size: -
cdr3_aa: CASSPRDRGFRAKNIQYF; cdr3_nt: TGTGCCAGCAGTCCCCGGGACAGGGGTTTTCGAGCCAAAAACATTCAGTACTTC; j_call: TRBJ2-4; d_call: TRBD1; v_call: TRBV6-2/TRBV6-3; clone_size: -
cdr3_aa: CASSWTVAGELFF; cdr3_nt: TGTGCCAGCAGCTGGACAGTGGCCGGGGAGCTGTTTTTT; j_call: TRBJ2-2; d_call: -; v_call: TRBV6-2/TRBV6-3; clone_size: -
cdr3_aa: CASSQYRGHYYGYTF; cdr3_nt: TGTGCCAGCAGCCAGTATAGAGGGCATTACTATGGCTACACCTTC; j_call: TRBJ1-2; d_call: -; v_call: TRBV6-2/TRBV6-3; clone_size: -
cdr3_aa: CASSRQSTGELFF; cdr3_nt: TGCGCCAGCAGCCGGCAATCCACCGGGGAGCTGTTTTTT; j_call: TRBJ2-2; d_call: -; v_call: TRBV4-3; clone_size: -
cdr3_aa: CASSQTTSGENIQYF; cdr3_nt: TGTGCCAGCAGCCAGACCACTAGCGGGGAAAACATTCAGTACTTC; j_call: TRBJ2-4; d_call: TRBD2; v_call: TRBV3-1/TRBV3-2; clone_size: -